This T cell receptor beta chain was found in a study of identical twins. Study-wide results and caveats: Model-predicted out-of-frame TCR alpha sharing fell below observed values in monozygotic twins.

The sample holds many counts of this clonotype. Its antigen is still unknown. Through template switching, a universal primer site was introduced, and the cDNA contained unique molecular identifiers. TCRdb fed the 5' RACE reads into MiXCR, producing one record per CDR3 protein. The table has 410,000 or so distinct CDR3 sequences, roughly 20% seen once. The sequenced sample consisted of naive T cells sorted from blood. This clonotype was sampled from a man between 50 and 59 years old in good health.

The CDR3 DNA follows: TGTGCCAGCAATTGGGGACAGGGGCCCTACAATGAGCAGTTCTTC. Translating gives CASNWGQGPYNEQFF. V usage is TRBV12-3 or TRBV12-4 and J usage is TRBJ2-1; TRBD1 matches 10 bases. The CDR3 is 15 residues long. The V gene end was trimmed by 7 bases and the J gene end by 2 bases; junction bases not matched to a gene: 5.